A selection of T cell receptor beta chains follows, all from one sample in a study of T cells after yellow fever vaccination. TCRdb re-called the 5' RACE reads through MiXCR, storing one row per CDR3 protein. Among hundreds of thousands of distinct CDR3 sequences listed, 19% were seen once. The sequencing here drew on PBMCs, taken 15 days after the yellow fever booster vaccination. Receptors originate from a man aged 25 to 40 who received the YFV17D yellow fever vaccine. Both conserved end residues are part of each CDR3. The D gene is left open where the match is weak. Clone size appears in some rows only: once, few, many, or a class for an expanded clone.

TRBV6-5	TRBJ1-5	NA	few	TGTGCCAGCAGTTACTCCTCGGACGGCAATCAGCCCCAGCATTTT	CASSYSSDGNQPQHF
TRBV7-8	TRBJ1-1	NA	NA	TGTGCCAGCAGCTTAGTAGGTCCAGGTCTGAACACTGAAGCTTTCTTT	CASSLVGPGLNTEAFF
TRBV25-1	TRBJ2-5	NA	NA	TGTGCCAGCAGTGTACTGGGAGGTCATCGCGAGACCCAGTACTTC	CASSVLGGHRETQYF
TRBV30	TRBJ2-3	NA	few	TGTGCCTGGACATCGGGCACAGATACGCAGTATTTT	CAWTSGTDTQYF
TRBV15	TRBJ1-3	TRBD1	NA	TGTGCCACCAGCAGTGACAGGGGGGGGGACTTTAAAAACACCATATATTTT	CATSSDRGGDFKNTIYF
TRBV7-3	TRBJ2-1	TRBD2	NA	TGTGCCAGCAGCTCCAGCCTACTAGCGGGAGGAGGCAATGAGCAGTTCTTC	CASSSSLLAGGGNEQFF
TRBV10-3	TRBJ1-2	NA	NA	TGTGCCATCAGTGAGTCAGGGACACCTCCCTATGGCTACACCTTC	CAISESGTPPYGYTF
TRBV2	TRBJ2-1	TRBD2	few	TGTGCCAGCAGTGAACTAGCGGGAGGGGACAATGAGCAGTTCTTC	CASSELAGGDNEQFF
TRBV12-3/TRBV12-4	TRBJ2-7	TRBD1	NA	TGTGCCAGCATCCGGACAGGGAAATACGAGCAGTACTTC	CASIRTGKYEQYF
TRBV12-3/TRBV12-4	TRBJ2-3	NA	NA	TGTGCCAGCCTTGGGACGTCAGATACGCAGTATTTT	CASLGTSDTQYF
TRBV20-1	TRBJ2-7	TRBD2	NA	TGCAGTGCTTCCGGGACTAGCGCAGACCTCACCTACGAGCAGTACTTC	CSASGTSADLTYEQYF
TRBV20-1	TRBJ1-2	NA	few	TGCAGTGCTAGACCACCGGAGGTTATGGGGAGCGCTGGCTACACCTTC	CSARPPEVMGSAGYTF
TRBV7-9	TRBJ2-7	NA	few	TGTGCCAGCAGCTCCCCCCGGGACAACTACGAGCAGTACTTC	CASSSPRDNYEQYF
TRBV3-1	TRBJ2-1	NA	few	TGTGCCAGCACGGAGGCCAATGAGCAGTTCTTC	CASTEANEQFF
TRBV5-6	TRBJ2-1	NA	few	TGTGCCAGCAGCTTATGGGGGGCGTTGTACAATGAGCAGTTCTTC	CASSLWGALYNEQFF
TRBV29-1	TRBJ1-6	TRBD1	NA	TGCAGCGTCGCGACAGGGGGCAAATCACCCCTCCACTTT	CSVATGGKSPLHF
TRBV20-1	TRBJ2-7	TRBD1	NA	TGCAGTGCTAACCGGGACAGTGCCTACGAGCAGTACTTC	CSANRDSAYEQYF
TRBV25-1	TRBJ2-2	NA	NA	TGTGCCAGCAGTTCGCAGGGATTCCGCACCGGGGAGCTGTTTTTT	CASSSQGFRTGELFF
TRBV20-1	TRBJ2-7	TRBD2	NA	TGCAGTGCTAGAGATTTTGGGACTAGTGGGTCCTACGAGCAGTACTTC	CSARDFGTSGSYEQYF
TRBV6-2/TRBV6-3	TRBJ2-7	NA	few	TGTGCCAGCCAGGACGTAACCTACGAGCAGTACTTC	CASQDVTYEQYF
TRBV20-1	TRBJ2-7	NA	NA	TGCAGTTTACCCGCCACCTACGAGCAGTACTTC	CSLPATYEQYF
TRBV20-1	TRBJ2-7	NA	NA	TGCAGTGCTAGAGACAAAAGGGAGACGACCCCATACGAGCAGTACTTC	CSARDKRETTPYEQYF
TRBV7-9	TRBJ2-5	TRBD2	few	TGTGCCAGCAGCCCGACGGCGGGAGGGGGGTCACAAGAGACCCAGTACTTC	CASSPTAGGGSQETQYF
TRBV28	TRBJ2-7	NA	few	TGTGCCAGCAGGCCAGCCGACGCCTACGAGCAGTACTTC	CASRPADAYEQYF
TRBV7-2	TRBJ2-7	TRBD2	NA	TGTGCCAGCAGCTTAGCGAGCGGGAGGGCCTCCGAGCAGTACTTC	CASSLASGRASEQYF
TRBV7-3	TRBJ2-1	TRBD2	NA	TGCGCCAGCAGCTTGCTAGCGGACAATGAGCAGTTCTTC	CASSLLADNEQFF
TRBV6-1	TRBJ1-6	NA	few	TGTGCCAGCAGCGAAGTGGGGTCCTATAATTCACCCCTCCACTTT	CASSEVGSYNSPLHF
TRBV4-3	TRBJ2-3	NA	NA	TGCGCCAGCAGCCAAGATCCCCGCACAGATACGCAGTATTTT	CASSQDPRTDTQYF
TRBV20-1	TRBJ2-2	TRBD2	few	TGCAGTGCTAGAGATCCCGGGCTAGCGGGACACGGGGAGCTGTTTTTT	CSARDPGLAGHGELFF
TRBV7-2	TRBJ1-5	NA	NA	TGTGCCAGCAGCTTAGTTCAGGGAAGCAATCAGCCCCAGCATTTT	CASSLVQGSNQPQHF
TRBV5-6	TRBJ2-7	TRBD2	NA	TGTGCCAGCAGCTTTCAGGCTAGCGGGAGAGGGGCTGGCGAGCAGTACTTC	CASSFQASGRGAGEQYF
TRBV14	TRBJ2-7	NA	few	TGTGCCAGCAGCCTATACAGGGTTGGGGCCTACGAGCAGTACTTC	CASSLYRVGAYEQYF
TRBV7-2	TRBJ2-1	TRBD2	few	TGTGCCAGCAGCCCAGGGGCGGGAGGGAACTACAATGAGCAGTTCTTC	CASSPGAGGNYNEQFF
TRBV20-1	TRBJ2-3	NA	few	TGCAGTGCTAGAGATCCACGAGGCGCAGATACGCAGTATTTT	CSARDPRGADTQYF
TRBV5-6	TRBJ2-7	NA	NA	TGTGCCAGCAGCAGGCGACAGGTCTACGAGCAGTACTTC	CASSRRQVYEQYF
TRBV6-5	TRBJ2-2	NA	few	TGTGCCAGCAGTTACTCTGCCTACGGGACGGCAAACACCGGGGAGCTGTTTTTT	CASSYSAYGTANTGELFF
TRBV12-3/TRBV12-4	TRBJ2-3	NA	NA	TGTGCCAGCAGTTATGGGACCAAATTCCTTGAGGATACGCAGTATTTT	CASSYGTKFLEDTQYF
TRBV30	TRBJ2-2	TRBD2	NA	TGTGCCTGGAGGGGACTAGCGGGGTGGACCGGGGAGCTGTTTTTT	CAWRGLAGWTGELFF
TRBV12-3/TRBV12-4	TRBJ1-5	NA	NA	TGTGCCAGCAGTTCGTCCTTGACGAGCAATCAGCCCCAGCATTTT	CASSSSLTSNQPQHF
TRBV30	TRBJ2-7	NA	NA	TGTGCCTGGACCCCCCGGAGACAAGCCACCTGGGAGCAGTACTTC	CAWTPRRQATWEQYF
TRBV3-1	TRBJ2-7	NA	few	TGTGCCAGCAGCCCCACTGCAGCCTACGAGCAGTACTTC	CASSPTAAYEQYF
TRBV19	TRBJ2-7	NA	NA	TGTGCCAGTTGTTGGGACTCGCGTCCCTACGAGCAGTACTTC	CASCWDSRPYEQYF
TRBV6-2/TRBV6-3	TRBJ2-1	NA	NA	TGTGCCACTGCCGGGAGTTCCTACAATGAGCAGTTCTTC	CATAGSSYNEQFF
TRBV5-1	TRBJ2-2	TRBD1	once	TGCGCCAGCAGCCACGGACAGGGGGCGGCCGGGGAGCTGTTTTTT	CASSHGQGAAGELFF